The 13 T cell receptor beta chains given below trace back to one sample, sequenced in a study of cytomegalovirus exposure and HLA in healthy donors. 60 Vbeta and 13 Jbeta primers were used in PCR. Assay: immunoSEQ multiplex PCR; the TCRdb copy retains only in-frame clones and omits some. The table has over 55,000 clones, about 82% seen once. Sequenced material: PBMCs. These receptors all stem from a woman aged 25 to 45 in good health and CMV-seronegative.

The chain couples TRBV10-1 to TRBJ2-1; D is undetermined. The CDR3 spans 11 residues. Between the trimmed V and J ends, which lost 8 bases and 5 bases, there was a span of 7 bases. Germline V gene sequence: CDR1 WNHNN, CDR2 SYGVQD (reference sequence). This CDR3 is CASSGNNEQFF. CDR3 nucleotide sequence: TGCGCCAGCTCGGGTAACAATGAGCAGTTCTTC.

The chain uses TRBV7-2 and TRBJ2-2, with D possibly being TRBD1 (6 bases). The CDR3 extends over 15 amino acids. The V end lost 3 bases, the J end lost 1 base, and 9 bases lay between the germline ends. Germline lookup yields CDR1 SGHTA and CDR2 FQGNSA. This CDR3 is CASSLGHQNTGELFF. The CDR3 DNA follows: TGTGCCAGCAGCTTGGGACACCAGAACACCGGGGAGCTGTTTTTT.

The genes are TRBV7-6 and TRBJ2-2; TRBD1 matches 7 bases. The CDR3 contains 16 residues. From germline, CDR1 is SGHVS and CDR2 FNYEAQ. V dropped 4 bases and J dropped 0; count of bases not matched to a gene: 5. The CDR3 coding sequence is TGTGCCAGCAGCTACAACCAGGGGGCGAACACCGGGGAGCTGTTTTTT. It encodes CASSYNQGANTGELFF.

The chain recombines TRBV11-2 with TRBJ2-3; D uncertain. The germline gives CDR1 SGHAT, CDR2 FQNNGV. The CDR3 has 14 residues. Trimming cost V 3 bases and J 0 bases, with 7 bases left between them. The CDR3 coding sequence is TGTGCCAGCAGCTTGCGTCTTAGCACAGATACGCAGTATTTT. This sequence encodes CASSLRLSTDTQYF.

The chain is built from TRBV5-1 and TRBJ2-5, with D tentatively TRBD1 (6 bases). V shed 2 bases and J shed 5 bases, with 13 bases lying between them. Germline-derived CDR1 and CDR2 are SGHRS and YFSETQ. The CDR3 extends over 14 amino acids. For the CDR3, the DNA is TGCGCCAGCAGCTTAGACTTTCAGGGGGAGACCCAGTACTTC. It is translated as CASSLDFQGETQYF.

The gene calls are TRBV28 and TRBJ1-6; no reliable D call. Trimming took 3 bases from V and 5 from J, leaving 14 bases between them. Germline V lookup: CDR1 MDHEN, CDR2 SYDVKM. The CDR3 covers 16 residues. The CDR3 DNA reads TGTGCCAGCAGTTTTAGTGCCACAGTTAATAATTCACCCCTCCACTTT. Translating gives CASSFSATVNNSPLHF.

This rearrangement joins TRBV25-1 to TRBJ1-5; TRBD1 might be the D (6 bases). V shed 4 bases and J shed 6 bases, with 10 bases lying between them. Germline V gives CDR1 MGHDK, CDR2 SYGVNS. The CDR3 is 13 amino acids. The CDR3 sequence: CASSAGELQPQHF. CDR3 DNA: TGTGCCAGCAGTGCAGGGGAGCTTCAGCCCCAGCATTTT.

This clone appeared a few times. The V call is TRBV6-5, the J call TRBJ1-3, with TRBD1 matching over 7 bases. J lost 8 bases, V lost 6 bases, and 10 bases had no gene match. The CDR3 is 14 residues long. CDR1 and CDR2 (germline): MNHEY, SVGAGI. CDR3 nucleotide sequence: TGTGCCAGCAGCCGGGGACAGCCAAGGCACACCATATATTTT. This gives the protein CASSRGQPRHTIYF.

For the CDR3, the DNA is TGTGCCAGCAGCACCCCGGACAGTCTCTATGGCTACACCTTC. This codes for CASSTPDSLYGYTF. This sequence joins TRBV11-2 and TRBJ1-2; maybe TRBD1 (6 bases). In germline, CDR1 is SGHAT, CDR2 FQNNGV. V was cut by 5 bases and J by 4 bases, with 14 bases left in between. The CDR3 runs to 14 residues.

The chain has TRBV6-5 and TRBJ1-5; 11 nucleotides align to TRBD1. The germline CDR1 and CDR2 sequences are MNHEY and SVGAGI. J lost 4 bases, V lost 6 bases, and 5 bases had no gene match. The length of the CDR3 is 15 residues. As DNA, the CDR3 is TGTGCCAGCAGCCCGGACAGGGGGCGGAATCAGCCCCAGCATTTT. Its translation: CASSPDRGRNQPQHF.

The gene calls are TRBV7-9 and TRBJ2-5; TRBD2 matches at 8 bases. The J segment lost 5 bases and the V segment lost 3 bases, leaving 8 bases of the junction unmatched. Per germline, CDR1 SEHNR and CDR2 FQNEAQ (reference sequence). This CDR3 is built from 15 residues. The CDR3 loop is CASSFTGTSAETQYF. The DNA for the CDR3 is TGTGCCAGCAGCTTCACCGGGACTAGTGCCGAGACCCAGTACTTC.

The rearrangement uses TRBV10-2 and TRBJ1-1; D not resolved. V lost 4 bases and J lost 1, with 10 bases in between. The CDR3 is 14 residues long. From germline, CDR1 is WSHSY and CDR2 SAAADI. The CDR3 reads CASSGPRANTEAFF. Written as DNA, the CDR3 is TGCGCCAGCAGTGGCCCCCGAGCGAACACTGAAGCTTTCTTT.

This chain connects TRBV7-7 to TRBJ2-5, with 12 nucleotides matching TRBD2. This CDR3 is 16 amino acids long. Germline V CDR1 and CDR2: SSHAT, FNYEAQ (reference sequence). The ends lost 5 bases at V and 0 bases at J; junction bases unmatched: 4. The CDR3 DNA reads as TGTGCCAGCAGCAGAAGACTAGCGGGGGACCAAGAGACCCAGTACTTC. This translates into CASSRRLAGDQETQYF.